A selection of T cell receptor beta chains follows, all from one sample in a study of blood T cell repertoires in COVID-19. Sequencing used immunoSEQ multiplex PCR; TCRdb keeps in-frame clones, though not all of them. Of roughly 250,000 clones in the sample, approximately 86% were seen once. The source material was PBMCs or T cells enriched from blood (not recorded which). These receptors were taken from a woman in her 50s who had recovered from COVID-19. The CDR3 runs from the conserved cysteine through the conserved F or W. The order of the fields is clone size, D gene, V gene, J gene, CDR3 protein, CDR3 DNA. D genes are given only for firm matches. Clone size appears in some rows only: once, few, many, or a class for an expanded clone.

clone_size: -; d_call: -; v_call: TRBV9; j_call: TRBJ2-3; cdr3_aa: CASSVVSRADTQYF; cdr3_nt: TGTGCCAGCAGCGTAGTTTCGAGAGCAGATACGCAGTATTTT
clone_size: -; d_call: -; v_call: TRBV6-7; j_call: TRBJ1-3; cdr3_aa: CASIPGNLTGNTIYF; cdr3_nt: TGTGCCAGCATACCAGGGAATCTTACTGGAAACACCATATATTTT
clone_size: -; d_call: TRBD1; v_call: TRBV28; j_call: TRBJ2-7; cdr3_aa: CASSKPRTGAYEQYF; cdr3_nt: TGTGCCAGCAGCAAACCCCGGACAGGGGCCTACGAGCAGTACTTC
clone_size: -; d_call: -; v_call: TRBV3-1/TRBV3-2; j_call: TRBJ1-4; cdr3_aa: CASSQVSGQKLFF; cdr3_nt: TGTGCCAGCAGCCAAGTGTCAGGTCAAAAACTGTTTTTT
clone_size: -; d_call: -; v_call: TRBV7-9; j_call: TRBJ2-7; cdr3_aa: CASSLGQKDRSYEQYF; cdr3_nt: TGTGCCAGCAGCTTAGGACAGAAGGACCGGTCCTACGAGCAGTACTTC
clone_size: -; d_call: -; v_call: TRBV14; j_call: TRBJ1-6; cdr3_aa: CARRESPLHF; cdr3_nt: TGTGCCAGGAGAGAGTCACCCCTCCACTTT
clone_size: -; d_call: TRBD2; v_call: TRBV4-2; j_call: TRBJ2-1; cdr3_aa: CASRPSVAGSYNEQFF; cdr3_nt: TGTGCCAGCAGACCCAGCGTAGCGGGGTCCTACAATGAGCAGTTCTTC
clone_size: -; d_call: -; v_call: TRBV7-9; j_call: TRBJ2-3; cdr3_aa: CASSFPTDTQYF; cdr3_nt: TGTGCCAGCAGCTTCCCTACAGATACGCAGTATTTT
clone_size: -; d_call: -; v_call: TRBV28; j_call: TRBJ1-3; cdr3_aa: CASSEELRNTIYF; cdr3_nt: TGTGCCAGCAGTGAGGAGCTTCGAAACACCATATATTTT
clone_size: -; d_call: -; v_call: TRBV2; j_call: TRBJ1-6; cdr3_aa: CASIGLSSNSPLHF; cdr3_nt: TGTGCCAGCATCGGGTTAAGCTCTAATTCACCCCTCCACTTT
clone_size: -; d_call: TRBD1; v_call: TRBV6-2/TRBV6-3; j_call: TRBJ2-1; cdr3_aa: CASSLRQGARNEQFF; cdr3_nt: TGTGCCAGCAGTCTTCGACAGGGGGCGCGAAATGAGCAGTTCTTC
clone_size: -; d_call: -; v_call: TRBV18; j_call: TRBJ1-5; cdr3_aa: CASSPSTVRSVIPQHF; cdr3_nt: TGTGCCAGCTCACCATCGACAGTAAGGTCGGTGATTCCCCAGCATTTT
clone_size: -; d_call: TRBD2; v_call: TRBV7-9; j_call: TRBJ2-1; cdr3_aa: CASSLRGLAISYNEQFF; cdr3_nt: TGTGCCAGCAGCTTAAGAGGACTAGCGATCTCCTACAATGAGCAGTTCTTC
clone_size: -; d_call: TRBD1; v_call: TRBV10-3; j_call: TRBJ1-5; cdr3_aa: CAIGVDRGNQPQHF; cdr3_nt: TGTGCCATTGGTGTGGACAGGGGTAATCAGCCCCAGCATTTT
clone_size: -; d_call: TRBD1; v_call: TRBV5-1; j_call: TRBJ1-6; cdr3_aa: CASRIGQGDGSPLHF; cdr3_nt: TGCGCCAGCAGGATTGGACAGGGGGACGGTTCACCCCTCCACTTT
clone_size: -; d_call: -; v_call: TRBV6-5; j_call: TRBJ1-3; cdr3_aa: CASREGRAGNTIYF; cdr3_nt: TGTGCCAGCAGGGAGGGCCGCGCTGGAAACACCATATATTTT
clone_size: -; d_call: -; v_call: TRBV15; j_call: TRBJ2-1; cdr3_aa: CATSRYYNEQFF; cdr3_nt: TGTGCCACCAGCAGATACTACAATGAGCAGTTCTTC
clone_size: -; d_call: TRBD1; v_call: TRBV6-5; j_call: TRBJ2-7; cdr3_aa: CASSYGTGGSYEQYF; cdr3_nt: TGTGCCAGCAGTTACGGGACAGGGGGTTCCTACGAGCAGTACTTC
clone_size: -; d_call: -; v_call: TRBV25-1; j_call: TRBJ1-2; cdr3_aa: CASSPPGGAGGYTF; cdr3_nt: TGTGCCAGCAGCCCCCCCGGTGGGGCTGGAGGCTACACCTTC
clone_size: -; d_call: -; v_call: TRBV27; j_call: TRBJ2-3; cdr3_aa: CASSFSAGGVPLLTDTQYF; cdr3_nt: TGTGCCAGCAGTTTCTCCGCGGGCGGAGTTCCCCTCCTCACAGATACGCAGTATTTT
clone_size: -; d_call: -; v_call: TRBV5-4; j_call: TRBJ1-4; cdr3_aa: CASSLAGATNEKLFF; cdr3_nt: TGTGCCAGCAGCTTGGCCGGAGCAACTAATGAAAAACTGTTTTTT
clone_size: -; d_call: TRBD1; v_call: TRBV7-9; j_call: TRBJ1-1; cdr3_aa: CASRGGAGTTGGWNTEAFF; cdr3_nt: TGTGCCAGCCGCGGGGGAGCTGGGACTACAGGGGGCTGGAACACTGAAGCTTTCTTT
clone_size: -; d_call: -; v_call: TRBV2; j_call: TRBJ2-1; cdr3_aa: CASNEGEQFF; cdr3_nt: TGTGCCAGCAACGAGGGTGAGCAGTTCTTC
clone_size: -; d_call: TRBD1; v_call: TRBV19; j_call: TRBJ1-4; cdr3_aa: CASTGTGQEKLFF; cdr3_nt: TGTGCCAGTACCGGGACAGGCCAAGAAAAACTGTTTTTT
clone_size: -; d_call: -; v_call: TRBV29-1; j_call: TRBJ1-2; cdr3_aa: CSVETVNGYTF; cdr3_nt: TGCAGCGTTGAGACAGTCAATGGCTACACCTTC
clone_size: -; d_call: -; v_call: TRBV28; j_call: TRBJ2-7; cdr3_aa: CASSLGEYYEQYF; cdr3_nt: TGTGCCAGCAGTTTGGGCGAGTACTACGAGCAGTACTTC
clone_size: -; d_call: -; v_call: TRBV10-3; j_call: TRBJ2-1; cdr3_aa: CAISPPDNNEQFF; cdr3_nt: TGTGCCATCAGCCCTCCCGACAACAATGAGCAGTTCTTC
clone_size: -; d_call: TRBD2; v_call: TRBV9; j_call: TRBJ2-3; cdr3_aa: CASSATTSGKITDTQYF; cdr3_nt: TGTGCCAGCAGCGCGACGACTAGCGGGAAGATCACAGATACGCAGTATTTT
clone_size: -; d_call: TRBD1; v_call: TRBV19; j_call: TRBJ2-7; cdr3_aa: CASSTTGTGAGYEQYF; cdr3_nt: TGTGCCAGTAGTACTACCGGGACAGGGGCTGGCTACGAGCAGTACTTC
clone_size: -; d_call: -; v_call: TRBV11-1; j_call: TRBJ2-3; cdr3_aa: CASSPAGHTDTQYF; cdr3_nt: TGTGCCAGCAGCCCCGCCGGACACACAGATACGCAGTATTTT
clone_size: once; d_call: -; v_call: TRBV11-2; j_call: TRBJ1-2; cdr3_aa: CASSPIEFWAAPAGYTF; cdr3_nt: TGTGCCAGCAGCCCGATTGAATTTTGGGCAGCCCCCGCCGGCTACACCTTC
clone_size: once; d_call: TRBD1; v_call: TRBV7-3; j_call: TRBJ1-2; cdr3_aa: CASSLRKIPSGQGNYGYTF; cdr3_nt: TGTGCCAGCAGCTTAAGAAAAATACCCTCGGGACAGGGCAACTATGGCTACACCTTC
clone_size: -; d_call: -; v_call: TRBV3-1/TRBV3-2; j_call: TRBJ1-3; cdr3_aa: CASSQVGGARGNTIYF; cdr3_nt: TGTGCCAGCAGCCAAGTGGGGGGGGCGCGGGGAAACACCATATATTTT
clone_size: -; d_call: TRBD1; v_call: TRBV19; j_call: TRBJ1-1; cdr3_aa: CASRELDRQNTEAFF; cdr3_nt: TGTGCCAGTAGGGAATTGGACAGGCAAAACACTGAAGCTTTCTTT
clone_size: few; d_call: TRBD1; v_call: TRBV6-5; j_call: TRBJ1-1; cdr3_aa: CASSRTGVMNTEAFF; cdr3_nt: TGTGCCAGCAGTCGGACAGGGGTTATGAACACTGAAGCTTTCTTT
clone_size: once; d_call: -; v_call: TRBV19; j_call: TRBJ2-5; cdr3_aa: CASSAGDTRFQETQYF; cdr3_nt: TGTGCCAGTAGTGCCGGGGACACCCGTTTCCAAGAGACCCAGTACTTC
clone_size: -; d_call: -; v_call: TRBV11-2; j_call: TRBJ2-7; cdr3_aa: CASLRVEGGSSYEQYF; cdr3_nt: TGTGCCAGCCTACGAGTCGAGGGGGGGAGCTCCTACGAGCAGTACTTC
clone_size: -; d_call: TRBD1; v_call: TRBV28; j_call: TRBJ2-6; cdr3_aa: CASSLDRYSGANVLTF; cdr3_nt: TGTGCCAGCAGCTTGGACAGGTACTCTGGGGCCAACGTCCTGACTTTC
clone_size: once; d_call: TRBD2; v_call: TRBV6-4; j_call: TRBJ2-1; cdr3_aa: CASNPTSGSRDEQFF; cdr3_nt: TGTGCCAGCAACCCGACTAGCGGGTCAAGGGATGAGCAGTTCTTC
clone_size: -; d_call: TRBD1; v_call: TRBV11-2; j_call: TRBJ1-2; cdr3_aa: CASSSGQVYGYTF; cdr3_nt: TGTGCCAGCAGCAGCGGACAGGTTTATGGCTACACCTTC
clone_size: -; d_call: TRBD2; v_call: TRBV15; j_call: TRBJ2-7; cdr3_aa: CATSRRTRDYEQYF; cdr3_nt: TGTGCCACCAGCAGGAGGACTAGAGACTACGAGCAGTACTTC